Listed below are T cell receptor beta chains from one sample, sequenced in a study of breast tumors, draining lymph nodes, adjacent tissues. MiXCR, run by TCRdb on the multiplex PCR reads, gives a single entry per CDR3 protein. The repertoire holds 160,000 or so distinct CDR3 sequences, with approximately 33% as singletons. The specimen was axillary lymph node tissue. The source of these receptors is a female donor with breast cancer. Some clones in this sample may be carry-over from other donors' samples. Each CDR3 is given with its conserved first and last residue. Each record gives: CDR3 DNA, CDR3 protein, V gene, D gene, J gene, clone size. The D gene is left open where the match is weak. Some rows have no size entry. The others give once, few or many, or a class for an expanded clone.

TGTGCCAGCAGCCAAAGACAGAGAGAAAAACTGTTTTTT	CASSQRQREKLFF	TRBV7-6	.	TRBJ1-4	many
TGCAGTGCTAGGTTCAACGTCCTGACTTTC	CSARFNVLTF	TRBV20-1	.	TRBJ2-6	once
TGTGCCAGCAACCCTAGCCTAGCGGGAGGGCCCAATGAGCAGTTCTTC	CASNPSLAGGPNEQFF	TRBV28	TRBD2	TRBJ2-1	few
TGTGCCAGCAGTGAAGGCCCCGGCCCGGATACGCAGTATTTT	CASSEGPGPDTQYF	TRBV6-1	.	TRBJ2-3	many
TGCGCCAGCAGCCAAGATCTAACGGATTCACCCCTCCACTTT	CASSQDLTDSPLHF	TRBV4-3	.	TRBJ1-6	many
TGTGCCAGTGGCTCGGGGGATCGTAATTCACCCCTCCACTTT	CASGSGDRNSPLHF	TRBV28	.	TRBJ1-6	many
TGTGCCAGCAGTTACTCCTCCCGGCCTAGCACAGATACGCAGTATTTT	CASSYSSRPSTDTQYF	TRBV6-6	.	TRBJ2-3	many
TGTGCCAGCAGCCCCCTAGCGGAAGCAGATGCGCAGTATTTT	CASSPLAEADAQYF	TRBV7-9	TRBD2	TRBJ2-3	.
TGCAGTGTCGCCCACCCGAATTCACCCCTCCACTTT	CSVAHPNSPLHF	TRBV20-1	.	TRBJ1-6	.
TGCAGCGTTGAAGATCACCCGGGACAGACCCAGTACTTC	CSVEDHPGQTQYF	TRBV29-1	.	TRBJ2-5	.
TGTGCCAGCAGCCGAACAGGGACTGGAAACACCATATATTTT	CASSRTGTGNTIYF	TRBV28	.	TRBJ1-3	many
TGTGCCAGTAGCCTGCTCCGACATACTGAAGCTTTCTTT	CASSLLRHTEAFF	TRBV19	.	TRBJ1-1	.
TGTGCCAGCAGCCAAGGGGGTGGCTACACCTTC	CASSQGGGYTF	TRBV3-1	.	TRBJ1-2	many
TGTGCCAGCAGCTGGGGGGAGTCACCCCTCCACTTT	CASSWGESPLHF	TRBV5-6	.	TRBJ1-6	many
TGTGCCAGTAAGGTTAACAGTTCCAATCAGCCCCAGCATTTT	CASKVNSSNQPQHF	TRBV19	.	TRBJ1-5	.
TGCAGTGGATGGGCAGGGGCCACCTACGAGCAGTACTTC	CSGWAGATYEQYF	TRBV20-1	.	TRBJ2-7	many
TGTGCCAGCGGCGATCCAGGAGTTACTGGCTACACCTTC	CASGDPGVTGYTF	TRBV7-3	.	TRBJ1-2	.
TGTGCCACCAGCAGAGTAAGGGCCGAATCACCCCTCCACTTT	CATSRVRAESPLHF	TRBV15	.	TRBJ1-6	many
TGCAGCGTTGGCTATGGGACAGGGGCTGGAAACACCATATATTTT	CSVGYGTGAGNTIYF	TRBV29-1	TRBD1	TRBJ1-3	.
TGTGCCAGCAGCTGGGGACAGATCTACGAGCAGTACTTC	CASSWGQIYEQYF	TRBV7-2	TRBD1	TRBJ2-7	many
TGCAGTGCCGGGATTGGACAGGGGAACCACGAGCAGTACTTC	CSAGIGQGNHEQYF	TRBV20-1	TRBD1	TRBJ2-7	many
TGTGCCAGCAGCGCGGGACTAGCGGGAGGGGCAGATACGCAGTATTTT	CASSAGLAGGADTQYF	TRBV9	TRBD2	TRBJ2-3	once
TGTGCCAGCAGCCAAGAAGTCGGGACAGGAGGGGAGACCCAGTACTTC	CASSQEVGTGGETQYF	TRBV3-1	TRBD1	TRBJ2-5	many
TGCGCCAGCAGCTTGGCCGGGGTGGGACAGCACGACTACACCTTC	CASSLAGVGQHDYTF	TRBV5-1	TRBD1	TRBJ1-2	many
TGTGCCAGCAGCTTAAAGACAGGGGCTACTAATGAAAAACTGTTTTTT	CASSLKTGATNEKLFF	TRBV13	TRBD1	TRBJ1-4	many
TGTGCCAGCTCACCGCAGGGGGCCTCTCCGAAACTGTTTTTT	CASSPQGASPKLFF	TRBV18	TRBD1	TRBJ1-4	many
TGTGCCAGCAGCCAAGGGGCTAGCGGCTACGAGCAGTACTTC	CASSQGASGYEQYF	TRBV3-1	TRBD2	TRBJ2-7	.
TGTGCCAGTACCGCCTTCTTACAGGGGTCTAGCTCTGGGGCCAACGTCCTGACTTTC	CASTAFLQGSSSGANVLTF	TRBV19	TRBD1	TRBJ2-6	many
TGTGCCAGCCATAAATCCAGGGGGAACACTGAAGCTTTCTTT	CASHKSRGNTEAFF	TRBV5-8	.	TRBJ1-1	.
TGTGCCAGCAGTTTGGTAGGGGGCCCTAACTATGGCTACACCTTC	CASSLVGGPNYGYTF	TRBV28	TRBD1	TRBJ1-2	many
TGTGCCAGCAGTCCTCGGACATTGAACACCGGGGAGCTGTTTTTT	CASSPRTLNTGELFF	TRBV6-5	.	TRBJ2-2	.
TGCAGTACTAGCGGGGGGAACGGGAGCACAGATACGCAGTATTTT	CSTSGGNGSTDTQYF	TRBV20-1	TRBD2	TRBJ2-3	.
TGTGCCACCAGCACCCTTCTTGGACAGGGGGCGAACTATGGCTACACCTTC	CATSTLLGQGANYGYTF	TRBV15	TRBD1	TRBJ1-2	.
TGTGCCAGCAGTGAATTAGGGCAGACCCTGAGCTCCTACGAGCAGTACTTC	CASSELGQTLSSYEQYF	TRBV2	.	TRBJ2-7	many
TGTGCCAGCAGCCCGGCGGGAGTAACCTACAATGAGCAGTTCTTC	CASSPAGVTYNEQFF	TRBV6-2/TRBV6-3	TRBD2	TRBJ2-1	many
TGCGCCAGCAGCCAAGAGAGGAGTAGGGGAGGCCCAGATACGCAGTATTTT	CASSQERSRGGPDTQYF	TRBV4-3	.	TRBJ2-3	.
TGTGCCAGCAGCTTTTATACCACAGATACGCAGTATTTT	CASSFYTTDTQYF	TRBV7-2	.	TRBJ2-3	many
TGTGCCTGGAGTGAAACGCGGTACACCGGGGAGCTGTTTTTT	CAWSETRYTGELFF	TRBV30	.	TRBJ2-2	many
TGTGCCAGCAGCCCCAAGGGACAGAGCACAGATACGCGGTATTTT	CASSPKGQSTDTRYF	TRBV7-9	TRBD1	TRBJ2-3	.
TGTGCCAGCAGTGAATCCCGGACTTCCTACAATGAGCAGTTCTTC	CASSESRTSYNEQFF	TRBV6-1	.	TRBJ2-1	many
TGCAGCGTTGAACCTAACCGGGTGCAGTTCTTC	CSVEPNRVQFF	TRBV29-1	.	TRBJ2-1	many
TGTGCCAGTAGTCAATTTAGCGGATCCTTCTACGAGCAGTACTTC	CASSQFSGSFYEQYF	TRBV19	.	TRBJ2-7	many